The rows below give T cell receptor beta chains drawn from one sample of a study of ipilimumab plus nivolumab after autologous stem cell transplantation. Using immunoSEQ multiplex PCR, the repertoire was profiled, and TCRdb retains in-frame clones only, with some absent. The sample gives some 87,000 clones, more than 80% of which show up once; around 2% is in the top ten. Sequencing used PBMCs, obtained in a trial of ipilimumab plus nivolumab as post-transplant consolidation. The origin of the receptors is a male donor with diffuse large B-cell lymphoma. The conserved cysteine and the conserved F or W are not part of the CDR3 here.

J gene	V gene	CDR3 protein
TRBJ2-5	TRBV5-6	ASSSGDSRAETQY
TRBJ2-4	TRBV30	ACLPSGTSYRLAKNIQY
TRBJ2-2	TRBV7-2	ASTLRAGSGVGAGELF
TRBJ2-5	TRBV7-2	ASSLIENGETQY
TRBJ2-7	TRBV11-2	ASSLEGNLLGGEQY
TRBJ1-3	TRBV27	ASRGPGPGNTIY
TRBJ1-1	TRBV4-2	ASSQDTQGVAYTEAF
TRBJ1-1	TRBV5-8	ASSLRQVGNTEAF
TRBJ1-2	TRBV11-2	ASSLDLGWGYSGYT
TRBJ2-5	TRBV7-3	ASSPTAGGETQY
TRBJ2-3	TRBV5-1	ASSLEARPSTDTQY
TRBJ2-7	TRBV7-9	ASSFTGTDLRY
TRBJ1-6	TRBV25-1	ASRVQGLNNSPLH
TRBJ2-5	TRBV15	ATSRGGTAQETQY
TRBJ1-5	TRBV7-7	ASSMGQGQPQH
TRBJ2-7	TRBV5-4	ASSPQSRGSYEQY
TRBJ1-3	TRBV6-1	ASSERTSGNTIY
TRBJ1-2	TRBV6-5	ACGLGYGYT
TRBJ1-1	TRBV4-1	ASSPTGAPGTEAF
TRBJ1-1	TRBV10-1	ASSAGTMNTEAF
TRBJ2-3	TRBV19	ANIPRTERFESDTQY
TRBJ1-2	TRBV28	ASSSNRVYGYT
TRBJ2-5	TRBV27	ASRGAHFQETQY
TRBJ1-1	TRBV18	ASSPNPETKAF
TRBJ2-5	TRBV7-9	ASTPGFGQETQY
TRBJ1-3	TRBV30	AWAPQIGVNTIY
TRBJ2-2	TRBV2	ASSYPGTSGGPLNTGELF
TRBJ2-3	TRBV14	ASSPYRGPRENTQY
TRBJ1-4	TRBV21-1	ASSKARRLGEKLF
TRBJ1-2	TRBV10-3	AIYNNRSPNYGYT
TRBJ2-5	TRBV6-1	ASRVRTPEEQY
TRBJ1-5	TRBV6-6	ASSKLQGANNQPQH
TRBJ1-1	TRBV6-5	ASSDPYRREAF
TRBJ2-1	TRBV5-4	ASSASAGGLGNEQF
TRBJ2-1	TRBV5-1	ASRTGLAGGPDEQF
TRBJ2-7	TRBV5-6	ASRERDSSYEQY
TRBJ2-3	TRBV2	ASRLLAGGGTDTQY
TRBJ2-5	TRBV7-9	ASSFEQGQETQY
TRBJ1-6	TRBV4-2	ASSQDPGENSPLH
TRBJ2-5	TRBV11-2	ASSLLAGEGETQY
TRBJ1-1	TRBV11-3	ASSLKQGGGGTEAF